This TCR beta chain derives from a study of shared clonotypes between healthy human individuals. Libraries were prepared by immunoSEQ multiplex PCR; TCRdb keeps only in-frame clonotypes and omits some of them. The sample records approximately 810,000 clones, approximately 92% being singletons. About this clone: Its specificity is unknown.

The naive CD8 fraction comprised CD45RO-negative cells positively selected for CCR7 and excluded terminally differentiated effector memory CD45RA+ cells. General study results and limits: Sorted-subset sequencing, rarefaction showed, was incomplete despite large depth.

This CDR3 has 16 residues. The V gene end was trimmed by 1 base and the J gene end by 0 bases; junction bases not matched to a gene: 6. The germline V gene encodes CDR1 SNHLY and CDR2 FYNNEI. The TCR was taken from a man between 25 and 39 years old in good health. The chain recombines TRBV2 with TRBJ2-7; 7 bases are shared with TRBD1. Material: naive CD8+ T cells sorted from blood. The CDR3 here is CASSEVDRLLSYEQYF. The CDR3 nucleotides are TGTGCCAGCAGTGAAGTGGACAGGTTACTCTCCTACGAGCAGTACTTC.